These 27 T cell receptor beta chains originate from one sample sequenced in a study of blood T cells in healthy people across ages. A second PCR, run for roughly 7 to 12 cycles, used a sample-barcoded 5' primer plus a J-beta primer mix. In TCRdb, the 5' RACE reads were re-called with MiXCR into one record per CDR3 protein. The sample includes around 1,100,000 distinct CDR3 sequences, under 40% seen only once; the top ten take 10% to 15%. The material sequenced was blood. The receptors shown here come from a man younger than 30 in good health.

This clonotype was counted a few times. The chain recombines TRBV28 with TRBJ2-2; TRBD1 might be the D (6 bases). This CDR3 has 15 amino acids. Germline lookup yields CDR1 MDHEN and CDR2 SYDVKM. Trimming removed 3 bases from V and 5 bases from J, with 13 bases in between. The CDR3, as DNA: TGTGCCAGCAGTTTGAAGGGGGTCCCGACCGGGGAGCTGTTTTTT. This translates into CASSLKGVPTGELFF.

The chain links TRBV11-2 to TRBJ2-1; 16 nucleotides agree with TRBD2. J lost 8 bases, V lost 5 bases, and 18 bases had no gene match. The CDR3 spans 20 residues. Germline V gene lookup returns CDR1 SGHAT and CDR2 FQNNGV. DNA for the CDR3: TGTGCCAGCAGCGCTCCGGGACTAGCGGGGGGGCTGTCAGTTAAGTATGAGCAGTTCTTC. As protein: CASSAPGLAGGLSVKYEQFF.

This clonotype was seen only a few times. The V and J genes are TRBV9 and TRBJ1-2; 7 nucleotides align to TRBD1. There are 13 residues in the CDR3. Germline assignment: CDR1 SGDLS and CDR2 YYNGEE. V shed 9 bases, J shed 4 bases, and the junction held 9 bases outside the gene matches. The CDR3, as DNA: TGTGCCACTGGAGGGGGCGGAACCTATGGCTACACCTTC. Amino acid sequence: CATGGGGTYGYTF.

The V and J genes are TRBV20-1 and TRBJ2-7; TRBD2 matches 7 bases. CDR1 and CDR2 from the germline V gene are DFQATT and SNEGSKA (reference sequence). This CDR3 is 12 amino acids long. Germline trimming cut 3 bases from V and 7 bases from J; bases unmatched to any gene: 6. The CDR3 sequence: CSASGGIYEQYF. DNA of the CDR3: TGCAGTGCTAGCGGGGGGATTTATGAGCAGTACTTC.

J is TRBJ1-4 and V is TRBV4-2; TRBD1 matches 7 bases. Germline CDR1 LGHNA, CDR2 YNFKEQ. The CDR3 runs to 14 residues. Germline trimming cut 4 bases from V and 8 bases from J; bases unmatched to any gene: 7. The DNA of the CDR3 is TGTGCCAGCAGCCTACAGGGGCTCCACGAAAAACTGTTTTTT. This codes for CASSLQGLHEKLFF.

The chain uses TRBV12-3 or TRBV12-4 and TRBJ1-1; the D is unclear. This CDR3 is 11 amino acids long. Trimming stripped 2 bases from V and 8 bases from J, with 6 bases between. In DNA form, the CDR3 reads TGTGCCAGCAGTTTAACGTGGGAAGCTTTCTTT. Translating it yields CASSLTWEAFF.

This chain links TRBV18 with TRBJ1-1, with D possibly TRBD1 on 6 matching bases. V lost 2 bases to trimming and J lost 0 bases, with 22 bases between them. The germline V gene encodes CDR1 KGHSH and CDR2 LQKENI. CDR3 length: 19 amino acids. The CDR3, as DNA: TGTGCCAGCTCACCAAGTCTCCTTGGCCGGCCAGGGGTGAACACTGAAGCTTTCTTT. Encoded protein: CASSPSLLGRPGVNTEAFF. The full variable domain, in which reference TRBV18 and TRBJ1-1 provide the parts outside the CDR3, is NAGVMQNPRHLVRRRGQEARLRCSPMKGHSHVYWYRQLPEEGLKFMVYLQKENIIDESGMPKERFSAEFPKEGPSILRIQQVVRGDSAAYFCASSPSLLGRPGVNTEAFFGQGTRLTVV.

This clonotype has more than one count but fewer than ten. V usage is TRBV7-2 and J usage is TRBJ1-4; D is unclear. Between the trimmed V and J ends, which lost 3 bases and 6 bases, there was a span of 14 bases. Germline loops: CDR1 SGHTA, CDR2 FQGNSA. This CDR3 has 15 residues. CDR3 loop: CASSFTTGEYEKLFF. The CDR3, as DNA: TGTGCCAGCAGCTTTACAACCGGGGAATATGAAAAACTGTTTTTT.

V usage is TRBV29-1 and J usage is TRBJ2-7, with 8 bases that match TRBD1. Trimming at V came to 5 bases and at J to 0 bases, leaving 3 bases not matched to a gene. The CDR3 length is 13 residues. The germline V gene has CDR1 SQVTM and CDR2 ANQGSEA. As DNA, the CDR3 is TGCAGCGTTCTCACAGGGGGCTCCTACGAGCAGTACTTC. Amino acids: CSVLTGGSYEQYF.

The chain employs TRBV3-1 and TRBJ1-2; D is undetermined. Germline-derived CDR1 and CDR2 are LGHDT and YNNKEL (reference sequence). The CDR3 has 12 amino acids. The V gene lost 1 base and the J gene lost 8 bases, with 8 bases spanning the gap. CDR3 nucleotide sequence: TGTGCCAGCAGCCAAGCCAGTTGGGGCTACACCTTC. Amino acids: CASSQASWGYTF.

This clonotype was counted a few times. The chain combines TRBV9 with TRBJ1-1, with 7 positions matching TRBD1. Germline assignment: CDR1 SGDLS and CDR2 YYNGEE. Trimming removed 3 bases from V and 3 bases from J; junction bases left unmatched: 8. The CDR3 has 15 amino acids. The CDR3 nucleotides read TGTGCCAGCAGCGGAACTTGGGACAGAGACACTGAAGCTTTCTTT. Translated, it gives CASSGTWDRDTEAFF.

This chain uses TRBV29-1 with TRBJ2-1; a possible D gene is TRBD2 (6 bases). Trimming left V 7 bases short and J 13 bases short, with 26 bases between. CDR3 length: 14 residues. In germline, CDR1 is SQVTM, CDR2 ANQGSEA. This CDR3 reads CSAGGLGLKETQFF. Written as DNA, the CDR3 is TGCAGCGCCGGCGGGCTAGGACTAAAAGAGACCCAGTTCTTC.

The chain joins TRBV12-3 or TRBV12-4 to TRBJ1-5; D is possibly TRBD1 (6 bases). Trimming cost V 6 bases and J 4 bases, with 10 bases left between them. This CDR3 comprises 13 residues. The CDR3 sequence: CASRGRGNQPQHF. In DNA form, the CDR3 reads TGTGCCAGCAGGGGTAGGGGGAATCAGCCCCAGCATTTT.

This clonotype showed up just a few times. The chain carries TRBV18 and TRBJ2-1, with TRBD1 as a possible D gene (6 bases). The CDR3 is 16 residues long. The V end was cut by 3 bases, the J end by 3 bases, with 15 bases between. Germline assignment: CDR1 KGHSH and CDR2 LQKENI. This CDR3 reads CASSPPWDTSYNEQFF. CDR3 sequence (DNA): TGTGCCAGCTCACCCCCGTGGGACACTAGCTACAATGAGCAGTTCTTC.

With respect to this clonotype: A read error may produce the germline difference seen at one junction end. The chain joins TRBV12-3 or TRBV12-4 to TRBJ2-2; TRBD1 aligns across 7 bases. This CDR3 spans 15 amino acids. The CDR3 region has the DNA TGTGCCAGCAGTTATTCAGGGGGTTTCACCCGGGAGCTGTTTTTT. Translating gives CASSYSGGFTRELFF.

This clonotype came up a few times. J is TRBJ1-4 and V is TRBV7-2, with D maybe TRBD1 (6 bases). Trimming stripped 5 bases from V and 2 bases from J, with 15 bases between. Germline assignment: CDR1 SGHTA and CDR2 FQGNSA. This CDR3 has 16 residues. The CDR3 is CASSPSAGVTNEKLFF. The CDR3 DNA is TGTGCCAGCAGCCCCAGCGCAGGGGTTACTAATGAAAAACTGTTTTTT.

The gene calls are TRBV27 and TRBJ2-3, with D perhaps TRBD1 (6 bases). The ends were cut back, 8 bases at V and 5 bases at J, with 17 bases in the middle. The CDR3 runs 14 residues. Germline V gene lookup returns CDR1 MNHEY and CDR2 SMNVEV (reference sequence). The CDR3 loop reads CASRSYRVEDTQYF. As DNA, the CDR3 is TGTGCCAGCCGTTCCTACAGGGTCGAAGATACGCAGTATTTT.

The chain links TRBV10-3 to TRBJ1-1; unclear D gene. This CDR3 has 11 amino acids. The germline gives CDR1 ENHRY, CDR2 SYGVKD. The CDR3 spells CVIRENTEAFF. Here the CDR3 DNA reads TGTGTCATACGGGAGAACACTGAAGCTTTCTTT.

The chain recombines TRBV5-6 with TRBJ1-5; 8 bases fit TRBD1. The germline CDR1 and CDR2 sequences are SGHDT and YYEEEE. Germline trimming cut 1 base from V and 6 bases from J; bases unmatched to any gene: 6. The CDR3 covers 15 residues. Written as DNA, the CDR3 is TGTGCCAGCAGCTTGTTTCCAGGGGGCATTCAGCCCCAGCATTTT. Translated: CASSLFPGGIQPQHF.

The table lists this clonotype with a few counts. The chain uses TRBV4-2 and TRBJ1-4, with D perhaps TRBD1 (6 bases). The CDR3 is 16 amino acids. Trimming cost V 4 bases and J 8 bases, with 20 bases left between them. Germline lookup yields CDR1 LGHNA and CDR2 YNFKEQ. The CDR3 region has the DNA TGTGCCAGCAGCCTACCCGTGGGGGCGCGAAGGGAAAAACTGTTTTTT. Translating it yields CASSLPVGARREKLFF.

This clonotype was observed a few times. The rearrangement joins TRBV24-1 to TRBJ2-2, with D perhaps TRBD1 or TRBD2 (5 bases each). V lost 1 base and J lost 3, with 11 bases in between. Germline V gene lookup returns CDR1 KGHDR and CDR2 SFDVKD. This CDR3 spans 16 amino acids. CDR3 sequence (DNA): TGTGCCACCAGTGATTTACTAGTGGGGGACACCGGGGAGCTGTTTTTT. This encodes CATSDLLVGDTGELFF.

This chain joins TRBV5-1 and TRBJ2-1, with D unclear. Per the germline V gene, CDR1 is SGHRS and CDR2 is YFSETQ. CDR3 length: 15 residues. V was trimmed by 1 base and J by 3 bases, leaving 11 bases between them. The CDR3 coding sequence is TGCGCCAGCAGCTTGCCCCGGACGTACTACAATGAGCAGTTCTTC. Translation: CASSLPRTYYNEQFF.

The V and J genes are TRBV7-3 and TRBJ2-1, with D possibly matching TRBD1 (6 bases). Trimming stripped 5 bases from V and 1 base from J, with 15 bases between. CDR1 SGHTA and CDR2 FQGTGA come from the germline V gene. This CDR3 is built from 16 residues. The CDR3 is CASSPEQGRSYNEQFF. CDR3 nucleotides: TGTGCCAGCAGCCCAGAACAGGGTAGATCCTACAATGAGCAGTTCTTC.

V is TRBV20-1 and J is TRBJ2-1, with D hard to call. The V end lost 3 bases, the J end lost 5 bases, and 8 bases lay between the germline ends. The CDR3 has 12 residues. Germline values: CDR1 DFQATT, CDR2 SNEGSKA (reference sequence). The CDR3 protein is CSASYRNNEQFF. DNA for the CDR3: TGCAGTGCTAGCTACAGAAACAATGAGCAGTTCTTC.

The table lists this clonotype with a few counts. V usage is TRBV7-9 and J usage is TRBJ1-1, with TRBD1 matching over 8 bases. Germline CDR1 reads SEHNR; CDR2 reads FQNEAQ (reference sequence). Trimming removed 4 bases from V and 2 bases from J; junction bases left unmatched: 6. The CDR3 has 15 residues. Here the CDR3 reads CASSSLQGGNTEAFF. CDR3 sequence (DNA): TGTGCCAGCAGCTCCCTACAGGGGGGAAACACTGAAGCTTTCTTT.

This sequence joins TRBV12-3 or TRBV12-4 and TRBJ1-3; a weak D match, TRBD1 (5 bases). This CDR3 is built from 15 residues. The V and J ends lost 2 bases and 2 bases respectively, with 10 bases between them. In nucleotides, the CDR3 is TGTGCCAGCAGTTTATATGACAGTACTGGAAACACCATATATTTT. This translates into CASSLYDSTGNTIYF.

This clonotype was seen at least ten times. The chain has TRBV5-4 and TRBJ1-2, with 7 bases that match TRBD1. This CDR3 contains 16 residues. Germline values: CDR1 SGHNT, CDR2 YYREEE (reference sequence). Trimming at V came to 0 bases and at J to 5 bases, leaving 10 bases not matched to a gene. Here the CDR3 DNA reads TGTGCCAGCAGCTTGGTTCGAGACACAGGGGATTATGGCTACACCTTC. Translating gives CASSLVRDTGDYGYTF. The complete variable domain, with remaining parts taken from reference TRBV5-4 and TRBJ1-2, reads ETGVTQSPTHLIKTRGQQVTLRCSSQSGHNTVSWYQQALGQGPQFIFQYYREEENGRGNFPPRFSGLQFPNYSSELNVNALELDDSALYLCASSLVRDTGDYGYTFGSGTRLTVV.